This T cell receptor beta chain was recorded in a study of a mutant IDH1 vaccine in newly diagnosed glioma. Sample time point: baseline, week 1 (first vaccination visit). Treatment noted: pre-vaccination baseline after standard-of-care therapy. Germline CDR1 SGDLS, CDR2 YYNGEE. Trimming stripped 3 bases from V and 2 bases from J, with 10 bases between. This CDR3 is 14 amino acids long. The protocol was immunoSEQ multiplex PCR, while the TCRdb copy is restricted to in-frame clones and leaves out a portion. Of around 50,000 clones in the sample, 80% to 90% were seen once. This TCR was sampled from a man aged 35 to 55 with glioma. The genes are TRBV9 and TRBJ2-3; D call uncertain. The sample consisted of PBMCs, taken from a glioma patient treated with radiotherapy, temozolomide or both. The CDR3 loop is CASSATFATDTQYF. The CDR3 DNA is TGTGCCAGCAGCGCCACCTTCGCCACAGATACGCAGTATTTT.